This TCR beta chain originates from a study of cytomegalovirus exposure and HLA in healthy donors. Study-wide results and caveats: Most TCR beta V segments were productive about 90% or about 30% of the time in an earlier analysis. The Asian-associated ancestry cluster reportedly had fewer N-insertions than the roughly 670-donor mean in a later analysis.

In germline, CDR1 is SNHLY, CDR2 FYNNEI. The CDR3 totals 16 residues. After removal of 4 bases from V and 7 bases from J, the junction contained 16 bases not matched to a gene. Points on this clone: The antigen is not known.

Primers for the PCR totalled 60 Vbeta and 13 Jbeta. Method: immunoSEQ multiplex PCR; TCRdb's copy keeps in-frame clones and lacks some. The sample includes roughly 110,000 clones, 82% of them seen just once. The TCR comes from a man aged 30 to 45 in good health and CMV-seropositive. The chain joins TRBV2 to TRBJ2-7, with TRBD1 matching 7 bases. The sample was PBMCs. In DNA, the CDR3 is TGTGCCAGCAGTGGAAGGGTGACAGGGAATCTACGGGAGCAGTACTTC. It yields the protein CASSGRVTGNLREQYF.